Sequencing of this T cell receptor beta chain was carried out in a study of Graves' ophthalmopathy and Graves' hyperthyroidism. Study information: The blood sample was drawn at first diagnosis and before any treatment.

This clonotype was detected a few times. What it binds is not known. Using RNA transcripts, the TCR beta CDR3 regions were amplified. First-round RT-PCR employed HTBI primers, with a second-round multiplex PCR after it. TCRdb ran MiXCR on the multiplex PCR reads and lists one entry per CDR3 protein. The sample records approximately 160,000 distinct CDR3 sequences, approximately 40% being singletons. The PBMCs originated from less than 13 ml of fresh peripheral blood. Whole-study results and caveats: Detected in blood as well were most expanded thyroid clonotypes with frequency above 0.001.

V was shortened by 7 bases and J by 8 bases, with 27 bases between the two germline ends. The CDR3 runs 16 residues. The germline V gene has CDR1 SGHRS and CDR2 YFSETQ. This TCR was sampled from a woman in her thirties or forties with Graves' ophthalmopathy. The sequenced material came from peripheral blood. The rearrangement joins TRBV5-1 to TRBJ1-2; D is possibly TRBD1 (5 bases). For the CDR3, the DNA is TGCGCCAGCCGCTCCGGGGCCGGGGGAGAGGTGGAAGGCTACACCTTC. This gives the protein CASRSGAGGEVEGYTF.